A single sample is the source of the 27 T cell receptor beta chains below, sequenced in a study of T cells in Graves' hyperthyroidism and ophthalmopathy. Template material for amplifying TCR beta CDR3 regions consisted of RNA transcripts. HTBI primers were the set used in a first-round RT-PCR of the TCR CDR3. From the multiplex PCR reads, TCRdb called clonotypes with MiXCR, one entry per CDR3 protein. The sample contains fewer than 600,000 distinct CDR3 sequences, approximately 14% of which appear only once. Specimen: blood. Every receptor here comes from a woman between 40 and 50 years old with Graves' hyperthyroidism.

This clonotype appeared many times. The genes are TRBV6-1 and TRBJ2-4, with 9 bases matching TRBD1. From germline, CDR1 is MNHNS and CDR2 SASEGT. This CDR3 spans 12 amino acids. The V and J ends lost 0 bases and 14 bases, in that order; junction bases with no gene match: 2. DNA of the CDR3: TGTGCCAGCAGTGAAGCCAGGACAGGGGAGTACTTC. It codes for CASSEARTGEYF.

Details on this clonotype: A much larger clone differs by one base, so this may be a read error. The CDR3 carries no conserved terminal phenylalanine or tryptophan, so it likely arises from a read error. V and J are TRBV20-1 and TRBJ1-5; 9 nucleotides agree with TRBD1. Trimming cost V 6 bases and J 6 bases; bases outside gene matches: 6. Germline CDR1 and CDR2: DFQATT and SNEGSKA (reference sequence). CDR3 length equals 13 residues. CDR3 loop: CSADDRGSQPQHY. CDR3 sequence (DNA): TGCAGTGCAGATGACAGGGGGAGTCAGCCCCAGCATTAT.

This clonotype was recorded a few times. The V gene is TRBV4-1, the J gene TRBJ2-7, with D possibly being TRBD2 (5 bases). Germline V gives CDR1 MGHRA, CDR2 YSYEKL. The CDR3 covers 15 residues. The germline V and J ends were trimmed by 0 bases and 3 bases, with 12 bases remaining between them. The CDR3 DNA reads as TGCGCCAGCAGCCAAGAGGTAAACGGGATCTACGAGCAGTACTTC. It specifies CASSQEVNGIYEQYF.

This clonotype was detected only a few times. DNA for the CDR3: TGTGCCAGCAGCTTAGAATTAGACATATTCGGGGTCACCGGGGAGCTGTTTTTT. Translation gives CASSLELDIFGVTGELFF. The chain uses TRBV5-6 and TRBJ2-2; D perhaps matches TRBD2 (5 bases). The length of the CDR3 is 18 residues. Germline V gene sequence: CDR1 SGHDT, CDR2 YYEEEE. Trimming removed 2 bases at V and 4 bases at J, with 21 bases between.

Ten or more counts support this clonotype. The CDR3 region has the DNA TGTGCCAGCAGCGCTGGACAGTCAAACTATGGCTACACCTTC. This sequence encodes CASSAGQSNYGYTF. V usage is TRBV7-2 and J usage is TRBJ1-2, with D perhaps matching TRBD1 (6 bases). Germline-derived CDR1 and CDR2 are SGHTA and FQGNSA. There are 14 residues in the CDR3. With 5 bases removed from V and 2 bases from J, the gap between germline ends came to 12 bases.

This clonotype was counted many times. The J gene is TRBJ2-3, the V gene TRBV27; TRBD2 matches 8 bases. The CDR3 covers 15 residues. CDR1 is MNHEY and CDR2 is SMNVEV in the germline V gene (reference sequence). V dropped 1 base and J dropped 2; count of bases not matched to a gene: 2. The chain's CDR3 is CASSLWGLVTDTQYF. In nucleotides, the CDR3 is TGTGCCAGCAGTTTATGGGGACTAGTCACAGATACGCAGTATTTT.

At least ten counts were recorded for this clonotype. The V and J genes are TRBV5-1 and TRBJ2-7; D might be TRBD2 (5 bases). With 3 bases removed from V and 5 bases from J, the gap between germline ends came to 12 bases. The CDR3 consists of 13 residues. The V gene's germline CDR1 is SGHRS and CDR2 YFSETQ. CDR3 sequence: CASSSGSFDEQYF. The CDR3 DNA reads as TGCGCCAGCAGCTCGGGGAGTTTCGACGAGCAGTACTTC.

This clonotype was seen only a few times. The chain carries TRBV7-8 and TRBJ2-1; D unresolved. The germline gives CDR1 SGHVS, CDR2 FQNEAQ. The CDR3 contains 13 residues. The ends were cut back, 0 bases at V and 6 bases at J, with 6 bases in the middle. The CDR3 DNA is TGTGCCAGCAGCTTAGCACCTAGCAATGAGCAGTTCTTC. This sequence encodes CASSLAPSNEQFF.

This clonotype was found many times. The chain combines TRBV28 with TRBJ2-5, with TRBD1 matching over 8 bases. V shed 5 bases and J 4 bases; nucleotides not matched to a gene: 15. CDR1 is MDHEN, CDR2 SYDVKM, per germline. The CDR3 spans 17 residues. The CDR3, as DNA: TGTGCCAGCAGTCACGTCCGGACAGGGAGTACTAGAGAGACCCAGTACTTC. Residues: CASSHVRTGSTRETQYF.

The sample holds many counts of this clonotype. The chain is built from TRBV15 and TRBJ1-1; D not resolved. Trimming removed 1 base from V and 1 base from J, with 10 bases in between. Germline V gives CDR1 LNHNV, CDR2 YYDKDF (reference sequence). This CDR3 contains 15 residues. CDR3 DNA: TGTGCCACCAGCAGAGTTGCAGATTGGAACACTGAAGCTTTCTTT. This sequence encodes CATSRVADWNTEAFF.

The rearrangement joins TRBV19 to TRBJ1-5; D is unclear. The length of the CDR3 is 16 residues. CDR1 and CDR2 (germline): LNHDA, SQIVND (reference sequence). The V end lost 5 bases, the J end lost 1 base, and 15 bases lay between the germline ends. The CDR3 sequence: CASSGRVWQSNQPQHF. The CDR3 region has the DNA TGTGCCAGTAGTGGACGAGTTTGGCAGAGCAATCAGCCCCAGCATTTT. The full variable domain, its missing parts supplied by reference TRBV19 and TRBJ1-5, is DGGITQSPKYLFRKEGQNVTLSCEQNLNHDAMYWYRQDPGQGLRLIYYSQIVNDFQKGDIAEGYSVSREKKESFPLTVTSAQKNPTAFYLCASSGRVWQSNQPQHFGDGTRLSIL.

The chain combines TRBV7-3 with TRBJ2-7; 8 bases align to TRBD2. V shed 1 base, J shed 0 bases, and the junction held 5 bases outside the gene matches. The germline gives CDR1 SGHTA, CDR2 FQGTGA. This CDR3 spans 16 amino acids. DNA of the CDR3: TGTGCCAGCAGCTTAAATCCAGCGGGGGCCTCCTACGAGCAGTACTTC. Its translation: CASSLNPAGASYEQYF.

The chain joins TRBV30 to TRBJ2-7, with 7 bases that match TRBD2. J lost 4 bases, V lost 0 bases, and 15 bases had no gene match. This CDR3 region has 17 residues. Per the germline V gene, CDR1 is GTSNPN and CDR2 is SVGIG (reference sequence). CDR3: CAWSVGSFGGSRYEQYF. CDR3 sequence (DNA): TGTGCCTGGAGTGTCGGTAGCTTCGGCGGGAGTAGGTACGAGCAGTACTTC.

This clonotype showed up many times. V is TRBV9 and J is TRBJ1-1, with 7 bases matching TRBD1. The CDR3 length is 16 residues. CDR1 is SGDLS, CDR2 YYNGEE, per germline. The junction had 5 bases not matched to a gene; V was cut back by 0 bases and J by 0 bases. Here the CDR3 DNA reads TGTGCCAGCAGCGTAGAGCCGGGGACAGTGAACACTGAAGCTTTCTTT. Translated: CASSVEPGTVNTEAFF.

J is TRBJ2-5 and V is TRBV9; D call uncertain. In germline, CDR1 is SGDLS, CDR2 YYNGEE. V gave up 1 base and J gave up 1 base, with 5 bases separating them. The CDR3 consists of 13 residues. CDR3 amino acids: CASSVNLQETQYF. The DNA for the CDR3 is TGTGCCAGCAGCGTAAACCTCCAAGAGACCCAGTACTTC.

Ten or more counts support this clonotype. V and J are TRBV28 and TRBJ1-1; unclear D gene. Germline CDR1 is MDHEN and CDR2 is SYDVKM. V was trimmed by 2 bases and J by 4 bases, leaving 11 bases between them. The CDR3 sequence is 14 residues long. The CDR3 coding sequence is TGTGCCAGCAGTTTAAGGCAAGACGGCACTGAAGCTTTCTTT. Amino acid sequence: CASSLRQDGTEAFF.

The chain carries TRBV20-1 and TRBJ2-3; TRBD2 aligns across 10 bases. The V gene end was trimmed by 8 bases and the J gene end by 4 bases; junction bases not matched to a gene: 9. The CDR3 is 14 amino acids. CDR1 and CDR2 from the germline V gene are DFQATT and SNEGSKA (reference sequence). The CDR3 is CSLPLAGVSDTQYF. Written as DNA, the CDR3 is TGCAGTTTACCTCTAGCGGGAGTATCAGATACGCAGTATTTT.

The sample holds a few counts of this clonotype. V usage is TRBV4-2 and J usage is TRBJ1-2, with D uncertain. From germline, CDR1 is LGHNA and CDR2 YNFKEQ. The CDR3 is 16 residues long. Trimming shortened V by 0 bases and J by 0 bases, and 11 bases separated the two germline ends. Written as DNA, the CDR3 is TGTGCCAGCAGCCAAGAGGGGAGGCAGCCTAACTATGGCTACACCTTC. Its protein product is CASSQEGRQPNYGYTF.

This clonotype was detected a few times. V is TRBV6-1 and J is TRBJ2-7; maybe TRBD1 (5 bases). With 6 bases removed from V and 2 bases from J, the gap between germline ends came to 8 bases. The CDR3 totals 12 residues. Germline values: CDR1 MNHNS, CDR2 SASEGT. CDR3 protein: CASRDIPYEQYF. The CDR3 DNA follows: TGTGCCAGCAGGGACATTCCCTACGAGCAGTACTTC.

This clonotype showed up many times. This chain joins TRBV5-1 and TRBJ1-1; TRBD1 is a possible D gene (6 bases). Germline loops: CDR1 SGHRS, CDR2 YFSETQ. V was clipped by 4 bases and J by 3 bases, with 22 bases between them. This CDR3 spans 17 amino acids. The CDR3 reads CASSVFEPSQGHTEAFF. The CDR3, as DNA: TGCGCCAGCAGCGTATTCGAACCCTCGCAGGGGCACACTGAAGCTTTCTTT.

There are many counts of this clonotype. The V call is TRBV3-1, the J call TRBJ2-7; 10 positions agree with TRBD2. Losses at the gene ends were 0 bases for V and 4 bases for J; bases not matched to a gene: 6. The CDR3 runs 16 residues. CDR1 LGHDT and CDR2 YNNKEL come from the germline V gene (reference sequence). The CDR3 sequence: CASSQDSSGSWYEQYF. CDR3 in DNA: TGTGCCAGCAGCCAAGATTCTAGCGGGAGTTGGTACGAGCAGTACTTC.

This clonotype showed up just a few times. The chain recombines TRBV24-1 with TRBJ2-1; 9 bases agree with TRBD2. V was clipped by 3 bases and J by 8 bases; unmatched bases: 13. Per the germline V gene, CDR1 is KGHDR and CDR2 is SFDVKD. CDR3 length equals 17 residues. CDR3 coding DNA: TGTGCCACCAGTGATCGCTCCGGGACTAGCCGTTACGATGAGCAGTTCTTC. It codes for CATSDRSGTSRYDEQFF.

Remarks on this clonotype: A much larger clone differs by one base, so this may be a read error. The chain recombines TRBV11-2 with TRBJ2-7, with 10 positions matching TRBD2. V was pared by 1 base and J by 7 bases, with 10 bases of the junction left unmatched. This CDR3 has 16 amino acids. Germline V CDR1 and CDR2: SGHAT, FQNNGV. For the CDR3, the DNA is TGTGCCAGCAGCTTAGCCCTAGCGGGAGTTACGGATGAGCAGTACTTC. Translated, it gives CASSLALAGVTDEQYF. Variable domain in full (rest from reference TRBV11-2 and TRBJ2-7): EAGVAQSPRYKIIEKRQSVAFWCNPISGHATLYWYQQILGQGPKLLIQFQNNGVVDDSQLPKDRFSAERLKGVDSTLKIQPAKLEDSAVYLCASSLALAGVTDEQYFGPGTRLTVT.

This clonotype was found many times. The V gene is TRBV6-6, the J gene TRBJ2-2; TRBD2 matches 8 bases. After removal of 2 bases from V and 2 bases from J, the junction contained 10 bases not matched to a gene. The germline gives CDR1 MNHNY, CDR2 SVGAGI (reference sequence). This CDR3 spans 18 amino acids. The CDR3 region has the DNA TGTGCCAGCAGTTACACGGGAGGGTTAGGATTTAACACCGGGGAGCTGTTTTTT. This translates into CASSYTGGLGFNTGELFF.

This clonotype was counted many times. V usage is TRBV27 and J usage is TRBJ2-4; D uncertain. CDR3 size: 14 residues. Germline CDR1 reads MNHEY; CDR2 reads SMNVEV (reference sequence). Trimming removed 5 bases at V and 0 bases at J, with 8 bases between. CDR3 loop: CASSPIVAKNIQYF. CDR3 nucleotides: TGTGCCAGCAGTCCCATTGTAGCCAAAAACATTCAGTACTTC.

This clonotype showed up many times. This chain links TRBV10-3 with TRBJ2-2; no clear D gene. CDR1 is ENHRY, CDR2 SYGVKD, per germline. With 4 bases removed from V and 5 bases from J, the gap between germline ends came to 11 bases. This CDR3 has 14 amino acids. The CDR3 DNA reads as TGTGCCATCAGTGCGGACGGTGGGACCGGGGAGCTGTTTTTT. Translating gives CAISADGGTGELFF.

The sample holds many counts of this clonotype. The chain is built from TRBV5-4 and TRBJ2-1; D possibly uses TRBD1 or TRBD2 (5 bases each). Trimming took off 4 bases at V and 3 bases at J, with 11 bases between the two ends. Germline V lookup: CDR1 SGHNT, CDR2 YYREEE (reference sequence). The CDR3 spans 14 residues. CDR3 coding DNA: TGTGCCAGCAGCGGGGGTAATCGCTACAATGAGCAGTTCTTC. Translated: CASSGGNRYNEQFF.